This T cell receptor (beta chain) appears in the sequencing data of a study of blood T cell repertoires in COVID-19. Recruits, aged roughly 18 to 89 years, lived in 20 to 30 US areas. Each participant's cohort was designated according to participant-reported clinical history. The authors' processing: Amplified reference gene primers provided the basis for estimating nucleated cell counts. TCRdb keeps only in-frame clones here, not all; method: immunoSEQ multiplex PCR. V, J and clone size were drawn from that table, and D and trimming were deduced from the DNA. The table has 150,000 or so clones, 75% to 90% seen once. Sequenced input: PBMCs or T cells enriched from blood (not recorded which). The TCR comes from a woman in her 50s who had recovered from COVID-19.

CDR3 in amino acids: CASSLARAGGGETQYF. DNA for the CDR3: TGTGCCAGCAGCTTAGCGCGGGCAGGTGGAGGGGAGACCCAGTACTTC. V gene TRBV7-8 combines with J gene TRBJ2-5, with D tentatively TRBD2 (6 bases). Per germline, CDR1 SGHVS and CDR2 FQNEAQ. This CDR3 contains 16 residues. The V end lost 0 bases, the J end lost 5 bases, and 16 bases lay between the germline ends.